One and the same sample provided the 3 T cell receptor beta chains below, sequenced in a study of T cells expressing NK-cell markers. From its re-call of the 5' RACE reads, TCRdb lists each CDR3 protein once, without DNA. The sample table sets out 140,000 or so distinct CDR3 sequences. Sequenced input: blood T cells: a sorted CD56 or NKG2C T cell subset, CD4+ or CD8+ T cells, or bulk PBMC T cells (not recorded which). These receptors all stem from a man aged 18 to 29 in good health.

The CDR3 is CASSSRAVDEQYF. The V and J genes are TRBV6-1 and TRBJ2-7; the TCRdb call, TRBD2, lacks DNA for checking. From germline, CDR1 is MNHNS and CDR2 SASEGT. This CDR3 spans 13 amino acids.

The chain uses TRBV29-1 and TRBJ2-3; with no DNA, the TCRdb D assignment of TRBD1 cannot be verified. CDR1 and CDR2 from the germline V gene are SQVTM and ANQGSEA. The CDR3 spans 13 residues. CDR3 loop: CSVEDRDTDTQYF.

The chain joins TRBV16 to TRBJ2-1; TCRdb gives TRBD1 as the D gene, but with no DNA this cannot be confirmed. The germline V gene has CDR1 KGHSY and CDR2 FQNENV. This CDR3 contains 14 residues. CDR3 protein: CASSPTTGNNEQFF.